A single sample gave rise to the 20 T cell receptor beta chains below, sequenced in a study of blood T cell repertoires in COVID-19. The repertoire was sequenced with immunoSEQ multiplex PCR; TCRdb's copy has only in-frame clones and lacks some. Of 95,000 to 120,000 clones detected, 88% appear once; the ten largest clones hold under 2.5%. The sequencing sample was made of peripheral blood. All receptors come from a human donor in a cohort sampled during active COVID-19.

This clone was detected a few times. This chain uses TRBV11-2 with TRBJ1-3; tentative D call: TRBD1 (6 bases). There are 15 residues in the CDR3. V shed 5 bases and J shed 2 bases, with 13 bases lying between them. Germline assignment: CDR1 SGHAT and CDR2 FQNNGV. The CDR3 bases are TGTGCCAGCAGCCCACAGGGACGCACTGGAAACACCATATATTTT. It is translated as CASSPQGRTGNTIYF. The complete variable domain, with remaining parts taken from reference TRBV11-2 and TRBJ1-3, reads EAGVAQSPRYKIIEKRQSVAFWCNPISGHATLYWYQQILGQGPKLLIQFQNNGVVDDSQLPKDRFSAERLKGVDSTLKIQPAKLEDSAVYLCASSPQGRTGNTIYFGEGSWLTVV.

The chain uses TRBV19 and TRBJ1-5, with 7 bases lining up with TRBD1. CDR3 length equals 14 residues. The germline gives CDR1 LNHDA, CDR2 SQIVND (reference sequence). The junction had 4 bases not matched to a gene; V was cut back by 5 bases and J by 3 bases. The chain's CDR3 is CASSYGTDNQPQHF. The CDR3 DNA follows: TGTGCCAGTAGTTACGGGACAGACAATCAGCCCCAGCATTTT.

The CDR3 DNA follows: TGTGCCAGCAGCTTAGGGACTAGCCTATACGAGCAGTACTTC. It encodes CASSLGTSLYEQYF. The chain is built from TRBV13 and TRBJ2-7; 7 nucleotides align to TRBD2. The CDR3 contains 14 residues. With V trimmed by 0 bases and J by 4 bases, 3 bases remained unmatched. Per germline, CDR1 PRHDT and CDR2 FYEKMQ (reference sequence).

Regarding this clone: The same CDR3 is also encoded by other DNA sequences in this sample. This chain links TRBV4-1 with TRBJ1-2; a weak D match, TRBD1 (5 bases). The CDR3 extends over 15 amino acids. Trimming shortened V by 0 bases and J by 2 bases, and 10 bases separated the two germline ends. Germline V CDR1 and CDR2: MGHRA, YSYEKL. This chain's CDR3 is CASSQDPQGNYGYTF. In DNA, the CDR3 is TGCGCCAGCAGCCAAGATCCCCAGGGAAACTATGGCTACACCTTC.

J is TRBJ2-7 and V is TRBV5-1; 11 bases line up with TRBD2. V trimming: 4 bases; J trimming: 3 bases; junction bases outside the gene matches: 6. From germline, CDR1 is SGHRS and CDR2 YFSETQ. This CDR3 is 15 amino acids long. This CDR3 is CASSPGLAGYYEQYF. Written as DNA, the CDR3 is TGCGCCAGCAGCCCCGGACTAGCGGGCTACTACGAGCAGTACTTC.

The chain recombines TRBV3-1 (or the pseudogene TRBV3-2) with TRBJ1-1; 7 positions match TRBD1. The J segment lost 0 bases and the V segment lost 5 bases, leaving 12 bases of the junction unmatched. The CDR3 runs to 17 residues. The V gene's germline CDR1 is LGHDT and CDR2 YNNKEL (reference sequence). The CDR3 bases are TGTGCCAGCAGCTACAGACGGACAGGCGGGATGAACACTGAAGCTTTCTTT. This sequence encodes CASSYRRTGGMNTEAFF.

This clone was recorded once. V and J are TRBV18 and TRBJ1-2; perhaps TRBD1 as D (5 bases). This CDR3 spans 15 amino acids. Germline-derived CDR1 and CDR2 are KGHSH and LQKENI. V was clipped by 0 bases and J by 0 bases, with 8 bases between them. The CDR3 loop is CASSPPDTTNYGYTF. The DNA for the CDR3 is TGTGCCAGCTCACCACCGGACACCACTAACTATGGCTACACCTTC.

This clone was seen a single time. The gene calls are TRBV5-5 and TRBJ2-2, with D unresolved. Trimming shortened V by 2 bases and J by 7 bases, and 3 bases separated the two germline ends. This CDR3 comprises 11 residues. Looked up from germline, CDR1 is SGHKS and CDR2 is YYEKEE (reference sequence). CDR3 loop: CASSFNGELFF. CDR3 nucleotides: TGTGCCAGCAGCTTCAACGGGGAGCTGTTTTTT.

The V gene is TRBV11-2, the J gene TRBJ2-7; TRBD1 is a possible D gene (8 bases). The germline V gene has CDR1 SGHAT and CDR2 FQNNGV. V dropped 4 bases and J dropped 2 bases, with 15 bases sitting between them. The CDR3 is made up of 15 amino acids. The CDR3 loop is CASSWGGTGPYEQYF. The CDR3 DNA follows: TGTGCCAGCAGCTGGGGGGGGACAGGACCCTACGAGCAGTACTTC.

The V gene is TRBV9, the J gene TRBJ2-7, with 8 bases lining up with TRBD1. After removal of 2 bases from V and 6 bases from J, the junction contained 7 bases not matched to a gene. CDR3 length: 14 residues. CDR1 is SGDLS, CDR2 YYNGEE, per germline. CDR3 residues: CASSVAGDRSEQYF. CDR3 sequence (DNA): TGTGCCAGCAGCGTGGCCGGGGACAGGAGCGAGCAGTACTTC.

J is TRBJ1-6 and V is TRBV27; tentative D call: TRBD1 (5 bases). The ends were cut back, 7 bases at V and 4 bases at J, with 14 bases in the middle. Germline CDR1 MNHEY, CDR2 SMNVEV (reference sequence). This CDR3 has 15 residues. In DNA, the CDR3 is TGTGCCAGCACCACTCGACAGATGTATAATTCACCCCTCCACTTT. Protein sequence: CASTTRQMYNSPLHF.

CDR3 in amino acids: CASSLVEAGGHYEQYF. The CDR3 nucleotides read TGTGCCAGCAGCTTAGTCGAGGCGGGAGGGCACTACGAGCAGTACTTC. The chain is built from TRBV7-9 and TRBJ2-7, with TRBD2 matching 9 bases. Germline V gives CDR1 SEHNR, CDR2 FQNEAQ (reference sequence). Unmatched junction bases numbered 7, after V lost 1 base and J lost 3 bases. This CDR3 has 16 residues.

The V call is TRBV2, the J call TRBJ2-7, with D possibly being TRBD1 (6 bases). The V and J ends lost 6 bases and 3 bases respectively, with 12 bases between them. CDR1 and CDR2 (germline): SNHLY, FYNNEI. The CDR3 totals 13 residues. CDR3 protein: CASSQTGLYEQYF. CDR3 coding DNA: TGTGCCAGCAGCCAGACAGGCCTCTACGAGCAGTACTTC.

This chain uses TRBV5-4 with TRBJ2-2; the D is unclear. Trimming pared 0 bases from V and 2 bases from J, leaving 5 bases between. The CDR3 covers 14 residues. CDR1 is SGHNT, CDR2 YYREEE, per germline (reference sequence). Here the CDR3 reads CASSLGSNTGELFF. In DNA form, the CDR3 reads TGTGCCAGCAGCTTGGGCAGTAACACCGGGGAGCTGTTTTTT. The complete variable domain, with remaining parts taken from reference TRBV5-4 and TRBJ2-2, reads ETGVTQSPTHLIKTRGQQVTLRCSSQSGHNTVSWYQQALGQGPQFIFQYYREEENGRGNFPPRFSGLQFPNYSSELNVNALELDDSALYLCASSLGSNTGELFFGEGSRLTVL.

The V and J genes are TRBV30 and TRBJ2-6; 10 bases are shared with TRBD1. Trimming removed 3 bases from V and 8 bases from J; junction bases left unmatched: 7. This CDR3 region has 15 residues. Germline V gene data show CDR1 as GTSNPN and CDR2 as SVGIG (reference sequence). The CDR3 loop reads CAWRLGTGVTNVLTF. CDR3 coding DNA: TGTGCCTGGAGACTGGGGACAGGGGTGACCAACGTCCTGACTTTC.

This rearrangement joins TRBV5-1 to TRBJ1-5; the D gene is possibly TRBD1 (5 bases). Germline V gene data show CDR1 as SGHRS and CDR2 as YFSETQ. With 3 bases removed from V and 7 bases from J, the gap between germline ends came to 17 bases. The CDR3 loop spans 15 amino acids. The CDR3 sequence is CASSYTPGGGQPQHF. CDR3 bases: TGCGCCAGCAGCTACACACCCGGGGGAGGGCAGCCCCAGCATTTT.

In DNA form, the CDR3 reads TGTGCCAGCAGTTTAGGCGTGACATTCGGCAATCAGCCCCAGCATTTT. Translated, it gives CASSLGVTFGNQPQHF. The gene calls are TRBV28 and TRBJ1-5; D is uncertain. The germline V gene has CDR1 MDHEN and CDR2 SYDVKM. This CDR3 region has 16 residues. V lost 2 bases to trimming and J lost 2 bases, with 13 bases between them.

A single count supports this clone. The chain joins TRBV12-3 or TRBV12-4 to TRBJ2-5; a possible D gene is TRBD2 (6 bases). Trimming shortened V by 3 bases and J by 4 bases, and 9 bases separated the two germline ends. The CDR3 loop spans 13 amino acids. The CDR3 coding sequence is TGTGCCAGCAGTTTCCGGGGGTCAGAGACCCAGTACTTC. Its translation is CASSFRGSETQYF.

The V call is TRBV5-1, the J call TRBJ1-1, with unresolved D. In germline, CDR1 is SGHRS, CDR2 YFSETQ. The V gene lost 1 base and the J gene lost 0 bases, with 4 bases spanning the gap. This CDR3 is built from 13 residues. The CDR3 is CASSLSVNTEAFF. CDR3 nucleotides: TGCGCCAGCAGCTTGTCTGTGAACACTGAAGCTTTCTTT. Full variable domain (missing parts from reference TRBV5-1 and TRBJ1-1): KAGVTQTPRYLIKTRGQQVTLSCSPISGHRSVSWYQQTPGQGLQFLFEYFSETQRNKGNFPGRFSGRQFSNSRSEMNVSTLELGDSALYLCASSLSVNTEAFFGQGTRLTVV.

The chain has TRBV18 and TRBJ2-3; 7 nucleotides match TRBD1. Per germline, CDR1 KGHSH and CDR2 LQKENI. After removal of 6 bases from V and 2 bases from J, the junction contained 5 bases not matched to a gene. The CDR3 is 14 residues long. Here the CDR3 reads CASSRDSLTDTQYF. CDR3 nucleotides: TGTGCCAGCTCCAGGGACAGCCTCACAGATACGCAGTATTTT.